These T cell receptor beta chains were read from a single sample in a study of cytomegalovirus exposure and HLA in healthy donors. Clones were sequenced by immunoSEQ multiplex PCR, and TCRdb holds only the in-frame ones, with some missing. This repertoire shows fewer than 200,000 clones, approximately 71% found once; its top ten account for over 1.2%. The sample taken for sequencing was PBMCs. All receptors derive from a girl aged 5-17 years in good health and CMV-seronegative. CDR3s include the opening cysteine and the closing phenylalanine or tryptophan. D genes are given only for firm matches. Expanded clones are given a class, and other clones once, few, many or no size at all.

size | J | D | V | DNA | CDR3
. | TRBJ1-5 | . | TRBV2 | TGTGCCAGCAGTCCCTACGACATCGCCGGCCAGCCCCAGCATTTT | CASSPYDIAGQPQHF
. | TRBJ1-6 | . | TRBV27 | TGTGCCAGCAAGGAAGGACTCGGCTCACCCCTCCACTTT | CASKEGLGSPLHF
. | TRBJ2-7 | TRBD1 | TRBV29-1 | TGCAGCGTTGATGAGGGACAGGGTATAGGCGAGCAGTACTTC | CSVDEGQGIGEQYF
. | TRBJ2-1 | TRBD2 | TRBV29-1 | TGCAGCCTAAGAGGACTAGCGGGGCTCTCCTACAATGAGCAGTTCTTC | CSLRGLAGLSYNEQFF
. | TRBJ1-4 | . | TRBV7-6 | TGTGCCAGCAGCCCCCGAGTTGCAACTAATGAAAAACTGTTTTTT | CASSPRVATNEKLFF
. | TRBJ2-1 | TRBD2 | TRBV2 | TGTGCCAGCAATAGCGGGGGAGACCACAATGAGCAGTTCTTC | CASNSGGDHNEQFF
. | TRBJ2-2 | . | TRBV2 | TGTGCCAGCGGGGGCCAGCGGAACACCGGGGAGCTGTTTTTT | CASGGQRNTGELFF
. | TRBJ2-2 | . | TRBV7-3 | TGTGCCAGCAGCTTAAATGGGGGGACGAACACCGGGGAGCTGTTTTTT | CASSLNGGTNTGELFF
. | TRBJ2-7 | TRBD1 | TRBV5-1 | TGCGCCAGCAGCATCGGACAGGGGGAGCAGTACTTC | CASSIGQGEQYF
. | TRBJ2-5 | TRBD1 | TRBV7-9 | TGTGCCAGCACCCAATCGGGACAGTTACAAGAGACCCAGTACTTC | CASTQSGQLQETQYF
. | TRBJ2-7 | TRBD1 | TRBV12-5 | TGTGCTAGTGGTTGGGGACAGGGGATTGCCTACGAGCAGTACTTC | CASGWGQGIAYEQYF
. | TRBJ1-1 | . | TRBV6-1 | TGTGCCAGCAGTCACCCTGACAGTAACACTGAAGCTTTCTTT | CASSHPDSNTEAFF
. | TRBJ1-5 | TRBD1 | TRBV25-1 | TGTGCCAGCAGTGCCGCGGACAGGTATAGCAATCAGCCCCAGCATTTT | CASSAADRYSNQPQHF
. | TRBJ1-5 | TRBD1 | TRBV27 | TGTGCCAGCAGCCCAACCCGGGACAGGCACAATCAGCCCCAGCATTTT | CASSPTRDRHNQPQHF
. | TRBJ1-1 | TRBD1 | TRBV29-1 | TGCAGCGTAGGACAGGGGGCTGAAGCTTTCTTT | CSVGQGAEAFF
. | TRBJ2-7 | TRBD1 | TRBV25-1 | TGTGCCAGCAGGGGGACAGGCGTACACGAGCAGTACTTC | CASRGTGVHEQYF
. | TRBJ1-1 | . | TRBV5-1 | TGCGCCAGCAGCCCATTGACAGGTTTGAACACTGAAGCTTTCTTT | CASSPLTGLNTEAFF
. | TRBJ2-5 | TRBD2 | TRBV5-1 | TGCGCCAGCAGCCTCCGGGGGGGACCCCAAGAGACCCAGTACTTC | CASSLRGGPQETQYF
. | TRBJ1-1 | . | TRBV18 | TGTGCCAGCTCACCATTAGAGGGAACTGAAGCTTTCTTT | CASSPLEGTEAFF
. | TRBJ2-5 | TRBD2 | TRBV7-9 | TGTGCCAGCAGCTTAGGAACTAGCGGGGCGATCCAAGAGACCCAGTACTTC | CASSLGTSGAIQETQYF
. | TRBJ1-2 | TRBD1 | TRBV29-1 | TGCAGCGTTGTTAACAGGGGCTATGGCTACACCTTC | CSVVNRGYGYTF
. | TRBJ1-6 | . | TRBV18 | TGTGCCAGCTCAGATACACAGGGCCTCCTCCACTTT | CASSDTQGLLHF
few | TRBJ2-7 | . | TRBV4-1 | TGCGCCAGCAGCCAAGTCGGGGAGAGAGAGCAGTACTTC | CASSQVGEREQYF
. | TRBJ1-6 | . | TRBV6-1 | TGTGCCAGCAGCGAACTCAGGGAAGTAAATTCACCCCTCCACTTT | CASSELREVNSPLHF
. | TRBJ2-7 | . | TRBV30 | TGTGCCTGGAGTGTACAGGGTGGAACCTACGAGCAGTACTTC | CAWSVQGGTYEQYF
once | TRBJ2-7 | TRBD1 | TRBV6-5 | TGTGCCAGCAGATTAACAGGGGCCTCCTACGAGCAGTACTTC | CASRLTGASYEQYF
. | TRBJ1-4 | . | TRBV7-9 | TGTGCCAGCAGCTCCGCAGTGGCAACTAATGAAAAACTGTTTTTT | CASSSAVATNEKLFF
. | TRBJ2-7 | . | TRBV6-1 | TGTGCCAGCATCGAAGATGGACTACTAGGGCAGTACTTC | CASIEDGLLGQYF
. | TRBJ2-3 | TRBD2 | TRBV6-5 | TGTGCCAGCAGACGACTAGCGGGGGGGGATACGCAGTATTTT | CASRRLAGGDTQYF